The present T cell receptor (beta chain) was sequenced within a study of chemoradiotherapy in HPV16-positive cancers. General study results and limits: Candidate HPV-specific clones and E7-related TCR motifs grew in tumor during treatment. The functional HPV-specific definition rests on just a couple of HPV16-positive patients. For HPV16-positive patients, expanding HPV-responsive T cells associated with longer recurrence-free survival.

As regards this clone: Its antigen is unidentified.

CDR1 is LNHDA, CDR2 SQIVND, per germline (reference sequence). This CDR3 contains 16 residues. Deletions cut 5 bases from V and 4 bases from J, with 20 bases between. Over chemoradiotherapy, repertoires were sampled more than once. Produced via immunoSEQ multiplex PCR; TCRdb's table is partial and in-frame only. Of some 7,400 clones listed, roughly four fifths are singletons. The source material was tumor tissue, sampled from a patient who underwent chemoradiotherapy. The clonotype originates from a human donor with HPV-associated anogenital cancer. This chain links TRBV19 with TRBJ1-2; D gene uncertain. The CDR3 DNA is TGTGCCAGTAGTCCCCAACTGGTCGGGGTGGCCTATGGCTACACCTTC. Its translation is CASSPQLVGVAYGYTF.